The 26 T cell receptor beta chains given below trace back to one sample, sequenced in a study of T cell clonotyping in hematopoietic cell transplantation. Some clones are missing from TCRdb's copy, which holds only in-frame ones; the method was immunoSEQ multiplex PCR. The table lists about 41,000 clones, around 96% of them singletons. The sequencing input was peripheral blood mononuclear cells. The origin of the receptors is a man under 40 in good health. Some clones in this sample may be carry-over from other donors' samples.

This clone appeared once. The J gene is TRBJ1-2, the V gene TRBV6-5; a possible D gene is TRBD1 (5 bases). CDR1 is MNHEY, CDR2 SVGAGI, per germline. V lost 5 bases and J 5 bases, leaving 12 bases between the germline ends. The CDR3 has 13 residues. In nucleotides, the CDR3 is TGTGCCAGCAGTCCAGGGTACAAATATGGCTACACCTTC. It specifies CASSPGYKYGYTF.

The rearrangement links TRBV27 to TRBJ1-5; weak D call: TRBD1 (5 bases). The CDR3 spans 15 residues. In germline, CDR1 is MNHEY, CDR2 SMNVEV (reference sequence). V lost 5 bases and J 0 bases, leaving 11 bases between the germline ends. This CDR3 reads CASSVQGYSNQPQHF. The CDR3 DNA follows: TGTGCCAGCAGTGTTCAGGGTTATAGCAATCAGCCCCAGCATTTT.

This clone was seen once. The rearrangement joins TRBV27 to TRBJ1-1, with D tentatively TRBD1 (6 bases). The V and J ends lost 5 bases and 3 bases respectively, with 13 bases between them. The CDR3 runs 14 residues. Germline V CDR1 and CDR2: MNHEY, SMNVEV (reference sequence). Here the CDR3 DNA reads TGTGCCAGCAGTCCGGGCAGGGGATACACTGAAGCTTTCTTT. As protein: CASSPGRGYTEAFF.

The chain links TRBV11-2 to TRBJ1-1; D may be TRBD1 (5 bases). Germline CDR1 reads SGHAT; CDR2 reads FQNNGV. Trimming removed 4 bases from V and 4 bases from J, with 16 bases in between. The CDR3 length is 15 residues. CDR3 sequence (DNA): TGTGCCAGCAGCTCCCGGGCAGGGAGCGGCACTGAAGCTTTCTTT. Translating it yields CASSSRAGSGTEAFF.

This sequence joins TRBV12-5 and TRBJ2-3; 8 bases map to TRBD2. The trim removed 1 base at V and 4 bases at J, leaving 10 bases unmatched. The germline V gene encodes CDR1 LGHNT and CDR2 FRNRAP. This CDR3 has 17 amino acids. The CDR3 loop is CASGLALTSGSADTQYF. The CDR3 nucleotides read TGTGCTAGTGGTTTGGCCCTAACTAGCGGTTCAGCAGATACGCAGTATTTT.

This clone was seen a single time. The rearrangement joins TRBV13 to TRBJ2-4; D is tentatively TRBD1 or TRBD2 (5 bases each). V shed 3 bases and J shed 0 bases, with 12 bases lying between them. Looked up from germline, CDR1 is PRHDT and CDR2 is FYEKMQ (reference sequence). The CDR3 spans 16 residues. The CDR3 protein is CASSLGRGLAKNIQYF. CDR3 DNA: TGTGCCAGCAGCTTGGGTCGGGGCCTAGCCAAAAACATTCAGTACTTC.

The rearrangement uses TRBV7-2 and TRBJ1-5, with 7 positions matching TRBD1. Unmatched junction bases numbered 8, after V lost 1 base and J lost 5 bases. The CDR3 is made up of 16 amino acids. CDR1 is SGHTA, CDR2 FQGNSA, per germline. Written as DNA, the CDR3 is TGTGCCAGCAGCTTAGGCCCGGGACAGCAATATCAGCCCCAGCATTTT. Protein: CASSLGPGQQYQPQHF.

The genes are TRBV9 and TRBJ2-3; 7 positions agree with TRBD2. The CDR3 runs 13 residues. Germline V gene data show CDR1 as SGDLS and CDR2 as YYNGEE. The V segment lost 7 bases and the J segment 2 bases; nucleotides outside the gene matches: 4. The CDR3 region has the DNA TGTGCCAGCGGGGCGGGAGCCACAGATACGCAGTATTTT. The encoded protein is CASGAGATDTQYF.

The chain links TRBV27 to TRBJ2-1; a weak D match, TRBD2 (5 bases). Per the germline V gene, CDR1 is MNHEY and CDR2 is SMNVEV (reference sequence). This CDR3 is built from 13 residues. V was pared by 6 bases and J by 4 bases, with 10 bases between. The CDR3 loop reads CASSVTSYNEQFF. The CDR3 bases are TGTGCCAGCAGCGTTACTAGTTACAATGAGCAGTTCTTC.

V and J are TRBV6-6 and TRBJ2-7; D is uncertain. Germline values: CDR1 MNHNY, CDR2 SVGAGI (reference sequence). V was trimmed by 6 bases and J by 4 bases, leaving 10 bases between them. The CDR3 contains 12 residues. Here the CDR3 DNA reads TGTGCCAGCAGCCAGGACGGGTACGAGCAGTACTTC. This translates into CASSQDGYEQYF.

The chain couples TRBV11-2 to TRBJ2-1; TRBD2 aligns across 8 bases. J lost 4 bases, V lost 4 bases, and 9 bases had no gene match. Per germline, CDR1 SGHAT and CDR2 FQNNGV. The CDR3 extends over 16 amino acids. The CDR3 sequence: CASSSPRLATYNEQFF. The DNA for the CDR3 is TGTGCCAGCAGCTCTCCTAGACTAGCGACGTACAATGAGCAGTTCTTC.

The chain is built from TRBV30 and TRBJ2-1, with D perhaps TRBD2 (5 bases). The CDR3 has 14 residues. CDR1 and CDR2 from the germline V gene are GTSNPN and SVGIG (reference sequence). V lost 0 bases and J lost 1, with 7 bases in between. CDR3 nucleotides: TGTGCCTGGAGTGTCGGGGAGTCCTACAATGAGCAGTTCTTC. This translates into CAWSVGESYNEQFF.

This chain connects TRBV30 to TRBJ2-7; TRBD1 matches 7 bases. This CDR3 has 13 amino acids. CDR1 and CDR2 (germline): GTSNPN, SVGIG (reference sequence). The junction had 5 bases not matched to a gene; V was cut back by 2 bases and J by 4 bases. The chain's CDR3 is CAWSPGQWYEQYF. CDR3 nucleotide sequence: TGTGCCTGGAGTCCGGGACAGTGGTACGAGCAGTACTTC. The full variable domain, with the rest looked up from reference TRBV30 and TRBJ2-7, is SQTIHQWPATLVQPVGSPLSLECTVEGTSNPNLYWYRQAAGRGLQLLFYSVGIGQISSEVPQNLSASRPQDRQFILSSKKLLLSDSGFYLCAWSPGQWYEQYFGPGTRLTVT.

This chain connects TRBV6-5 to TRBJ1-1, with TRBD1 identical over 8 bases. From germline, CDR1 is MNHEY and CDR2 SVGAGI. The V and J ends lost 4 bases and 0 bases, in that order; junction bases with no gene match: 1. The CDR3 spans 14 residues. The CDR3 region has the DNA TGTGCCAGCAGTTGGACAGGGATGAACACTGAAGCTTTCTTT. Amino acids: CASSWTGMNTEAFF.

V is TRBV5-1 and J is TRBJ1-2; D gene ambiguous. Germline CDR1 reads SGHRS; CDR2 reads YFSETQ. Between the trimmed V and J ends, which lost 0 bases and 6 bases, there was a span of 9 bases. The CDR3 is made up of 13 amino acids. CDR3 nucleotide sequence: TGCGCCAGCAGCTTGGCCGAGACCGATGGCTACACCTTC. Protein product: CASSLAETDGYTF.

The gene calls are TRBV4-1 and TRBJ2-7; 13 positions match TRBD2. The junction had 0 bases not matched to a gene; V was cut back by 1 base and J by 3 bases. Germline CDR1 is MGHRA and CDR2 is YSYEKL. The CDR3 is 15 residues long. The CDR3: CASSQGLAGGYEQYF. The DNA for the CDR3 is TGCGCCAGCAGCCAAGGACTAGCGGGAGGCTACGAGCAGTACTTC.

The chain employs TRBV30 and TRBJ2-7; 7 bases are shared with TRBD1. CDR3 size: 11 residues. J was trimmed by 6 bases and V by 6 bases; bases with no gene match: 5. Germline V lookup: CDR1 GTSNPN, CDR2 SVGIG (reference sequence). CDR3 DNA sequence: TGTGCCTGCCTGACAGGGTCCGAGCAGTACTTC. It translates to CACLTGSEQYF.

The chain carries TRBV6-5 and TRBJ2-7, with no clear D. The CDR3 runs 12 residues. Germline V lookup: CDR1 MNHEY, CDR2 SVGAGI. Trimming removed 5 bases from V and 4 bases from J, with 9 bases in between. The CDR3 loop reads CASSDTVYEQYF. CDR3 nucleotides: TGTGCCAGCAGTGACACCGTTTACGAGCAGTACTTC.

This clone is a singleton in its sample. V is TRBV5-6 and J is TRBJ2-7, with D perhaps being TRBD1 or TRBD2 (5 bases each). The CDR3 is made up of 13 amino acids. CDR1 SGHDT and CDR2 YYEEEE come from the germline V gene. Trimming cost V 7 bases and J 2 bases, with 13 bases left between them. The CDR3 loop is CASGRDGAYEQYF. For the CDR3, the DNA is TGTGCCAGCGGACGGGACGGTGCCTACGAGCAGTACTTC. Supplemented by reference TRBV5-6 and TRBJ2-7, the full variable domain reads DAGVTQSPTHLIKTRGQQVTLRCSPKSGHDTVSWYQQALGQGPQFIFQYYEEEERQRGNFPDRFSGHQFPNYSSELNVNALLLGDSALYLCASGRDGAYEQYFGPGTRLTVT.

The chain combines TRBV5-1 with TRBJ2-7; 9 bases agree with TRBD1. Germline V gene lookup returns CDR1 SGHRS and CDR2 YFSETQ. Germline trimming cut 2 bases from V and 4 bases from J; bases unmatched to any gene: 7. The CDR3 extends over 15 amino acids. The CDR3 DNA reads as TGCGCCAGCAGCTTTCGACAGGGGGAACTGTACGAGCAGTACTTC. Translating it yields CASSFRQGELYEQYF.

Note on this clone: The same CDR3 also results from other DNA sequences found in this sample. This chain uses TRBV9 with TRBJ2-1, with 11 bases that match TRBD2. After removal of 4 bases from V and 4 bases from J, the junction contained 4 bases not matched to a gene. Germline V gene lookup returns CDR1 SGDLS and CDR2 YYNGEE. CDR3 length: 15 amino acids. CDR3 protein: CASSSGTSGYNEQFF. The CDR3, as DNA: TGTGCCAGCAGCTCCGGGACTAGCGGATACAATGAGCAGTTCTTC.

The V and J genes are TRBV14 and TRBJ2-1, with 8 bases lining up with TRBD2. Germline assignment: CDR1 SGHDN and CDR2 FVKESK. The CDR3 length is 16 residues. The V segment lost 0 bases and the J segment 0 bases; nucleotides outside the gene matches: 1. CDR3: CASSQDRGGSYNEQFF. The CDR3 DNA is TGTGCCAGCAGCCAAGATCGGGGGGGCTCCTACAATGAGCAGTTCTTC. The entire variable domain, with the rest obtained from reference TRBV14 and TRBJ2-1, is as follows: EAGVTQFPSHSVIEKGQTVTLRCDPISGHDNLYWYRRVMGKEIKFLLHFVKESKQDESGMPNNRFLAERTGGTYSTLKVQPAELEDSGVYFCASSQDRGGSYNEQFFGPGTRLTVL.

This clone came up once. The rearrangement joins TRBV5-1 to TRBJ2-3; no reliable D call. The CDR3 runs to 20 residues. V lost 4 bases, J lost 2 bases, and 29 bases lay in between. Germline CDR1 is SGHRS and CDR2 is YFSETQ. The CDR3 DNA reads as TGCGCCAGCAGCCGTGACATGAGGCAGAACGCACTTAGGTTCACAGATACGCAGTATTTT. This encodes CASSRDMRQNALRFTDTQYF.

V gene TRBV9 combines with J gene TRBJ1-1, with D possibly matching TRBD1 (6 bases). The V end was cut by 0 bases, the J end by 8 bases, with 14 bases between. The germline gives CDR1 SGDLS, CDR2 YYNGEE. This CDR3 is built from 14 residues. In nucleotides, the CDR3 is TGTGCCAGCAGCGTAGAGGGAGCAGGGGACGAAGCTTTCTTT. This sequence encodes CASSVEGAGDEAFF.

The chain couples TRBV5-1 to TRBJ2-7, with 8 bases matching TRBD2. CDR3 length: 15 amino acids. Germline assignment: CDR1 SGHRS and CDR2 YFSETQ. The J segment lost 6 bases and the V segment lost 0 bases, leaving 8 bases of the junction unmatched. The CDR3 DNA sequence: TGCGCCAGCAGCTTGGTTGGAACGGGAGGGGGCGAGCAGTACTTC. This gives the protein CASSLVGTGGGEQYF.

The chain couples TRBV4-3 to TRBJ2-5; possible D gene TRBD2, 6 bases. Between the trimmed V and J ends, which lost 1 base and 7 bases, there was a span of 19 bases. Germline loops: CDR1 LGHNA, CDR2 YSLEER. This CDR3 region has 16 residues. The CDR3 DNA is TGCGCCAGCAGCCAAGGGGTCGGGAGCCTTCCAGGGACCCAGTACTTC. Translation gives CASSQGVGSLPGTQYF.